The 20 T cell receptor beta chains given below trace back to one sample, sequenced in a study of cytomegalovirus exposure and HLA in healthy donors. The primer mix had 60 Vbeta and 13 Jbeta primers. Sequenced by immunoSEQ multiplex PCR; TCRdb stores in-frame clones only, minus some. This sample has roughly 150,000 clones; over 60% occur once, and the top ten carry less than 3.5%. Material for sequencing was PBMCs. The source is a young woman in good health and CMV-seropositive.

The chain links TRBV29-1 to TRBJ1-1; 7 bases line up with TRBD1. The germline V gene has CDR1 SQVTM and CDR2 ANQGSEA. J lost 0 bases, V lost 6 bases, and 4 bases had no gene match. The CDR3 has 13 amino acids. CDR3 nucleotides: TGCAGCGTCATACAGGGGATGAACACTGAAGCTTTCTTT. This sequence encodes CSVIQGMNTEAFF.

The chain uses TRBV7-9 and TRBJ1-1, with 7 bases lining up with TRBD1. The CDR3 length is 15 residues. J gave up 1 base and V 4 bases, and 6 bases lay outside the gene matches. Germline assignment: CDR1 SEHNR and CDR2 FQNEAQ (reference sequence). CDR3 coding DNA: TGTGCCAGCAGCTACAGGGGCACCGCGAACACTGAAGCTTTCTTT. It codes for CASSYRGTANTEAFF.

This chain joins TRBV29-1 and TRBJ2-5; no definite D call. V gave up 4 bases and J gave up 5 bases, with 8 bases separating them. The CDR3 has 11 residues. Germline loops: CDR1 SQVTM, CDR2 ANQGSEA. The CDR3 DNA reads TGCAGCGTTGGACTCCCGGAGACCCAGTACTTC. Protein: CSVGLPETQYF.

This clone was recorded a few times. V usage is TRBV5-1 and J usage is TRBJ2-7; D remains unclear. Trimming stripped 5 bases from V and 2 bases from J, with 23 bases between. Looked up from germline, CDR1 is SGHRS and CDR2 is YFSETQ. CDR3 size: 17 residues. The CDR3 protein is CASSSRSVGKLTYEQYF. Written as DNA, the CDR3 is TGCGCCAGCAGTTCCCGTTCCGTCGGTAAATTAACCTACGAGCAGTACTTC.

V and J are TRBV7-9 and TRBJ1-1; D ambiguous. Germline CDR1 is SEHNR and CDR2 is FQNEAQ (reference sequence). V was clipped by 5 bases and J by 0 bases, with 7 bases between them. This CDR3 has 13 residues. The CDR3 region is CASSLYMNTEAFF. The DNA for the CDR3 is TGTGCCAGCAGCCTTTACATGAACACTGAAGCTTTCTTT.

This chain links TRBV10-3 with TRBJ2-7, with 9 positions matching TRBD2. CDR1 is ENHRY, CDR2 SYGVKD, per germline. V lost 3 bases to trimming and J lost 2 bases; unmatched junction nucleotides: 5. The CDR3 is made up of 15 amino acids. DNA of the CDR3: TGTGCCATCAGTGACCAGCGGGAGGTCACCTACGAGCAGTACTTC. The encoded protein is CAISDQREVTYEQYF.

The table lists this clone with a few counts. This sequence joins TRBV7-9 and TRBJ2-3; 8 bases align to TRBD1. Germline lookup yields CDR1 SEHNR and CDR2 FQNEAQ (reference sequence). The CDR3 sequence is 16 residues long. V gave up 4 bases and J gave up 4 bases; unmatched junction bases: 10. The CDR3 DNA reads as TGTGCCAGCAGCTCTCCGGGACAGGATCACCCAGATACGCAGTATTTT. It translates to CASSSPGQDHPDTQYF.

The V and J genes are TRBV6-1 and TRBJ2-7, with D perhaps matching TRBD1 (7 bases). The germline V and J ends were trimmed by 2 bases and 4 bases, with 12 bases remaining between them. Germline loops: CDR1 MNHNS, CDR2 SASEGT. The CDR3 is 14 residues long. In DNA form, the CDR3 reads TGTGCCAGCAGTGAATGGAGGGGGCTATACGAGCAGTACGTC. The encoded protein is CASSEWRGLYEQYV.

The chain recombines TRBV11-3 with TRBJ2-7; 13 bases agree with TRBD2. The V and J ends lost 4 bases and 9 bases, in that order; junction bases with no gene match: 21. Germline V gene sequence: CDR1 SGHNT, CDR2 YENEEA. This CDR3 comprises 19 residues. This CDR3 reads CASSSRSGLAGALGDWQYF. As DNA, the CDR3 is TGTGCCAGCAGCTCCCGATCCGGACTAGCGGGAGCATTGGGGGACTGGCAGTACTTC.

The chain is built from TRBV10-3 and TRBJ2-3; D remains ambiguous. The ends were cut back, 0 bases at V and 1 base at J, with 14 bases in the middle. The CDR3 runs to 17 residues. CDR1 and CDR2 from the germline V gene are ENHRY and SYGVKD. The CDR3 region is CAISESVSSAGTDTQYF. The CDR3 region has the DNA TGTGCCATCAGTGAGTCGGTGTCGTCGGCGGGCACAGATACGCAGTATTTT.

This clone has a handful of counts. The V call is TRBV6-4, the J call TRBJ1-1; weak D call: TRBD1 (5 bases). Trimming took 2 bases from V and 6 from J, leaving 19 bases between them. The CDR3 runs 16 residues. The germline V gene has CDR1 MRHNA and CDR2 SNTAGT. The DNA for the CDR3 is TGTGCCAGCAGTGACCAGGGAGGGTCCGGGCCCCCTGAAGCTTTCTTT. Translation: CASSDQGGSGPPEAFF.

This sequence joins TRBV2 and TRBJ2-4; D is possibly TRBD1 (7 bases). Germline-derived CDR1 and CDR2 are SNHLY and FYNNEI. The germline V and J ends were trimmed by 4 bases and 6 bases, with 16 bases remaining between them. This CDR3 contains 15 residues. The CDR3 nucleotides are TGTGCCAGCAGTGGGGTGACAGGGAGGTTAAACATTCAGTACTTC. Translation gives CASSGVTGRLNIQYF.

This clone was seen a handful of times. In nucleotides, the CDR3 is TGTGCCAGCAGCTCTATTCCAGGTCCTAGCACAGATACGCAGTATTTT. Translation gives CASSSIPGPSTDTQYF. This rearrangement joins TRBV7-6 to TRBJ2-3, with D unclear. The germline V and J ends were trimmed by 4 bases and 0 bases, with 14 bases remaining between them. The CDR3 is 16 amino acids. The germline V gene has CDR1 SGHVS and CDR2 FNYEAQ. Full variable domain (remainder filled in from reference TRBV7-6 and TRBJ2-3): GAGVSQSPRYKVTKRGQDVALRCDPISGHVSLYWYRQALGQGPEFLTYFNYEAQQDKSGLPNDRFSAERPEGSISTLTIQRTEQRDSAMYRCASSSIPGPSTDTQYFGPGTRLTVL.

The J gene is TRBJ2-5, the V gene TRBV11-2; 7 bases align to TRBD1. V lost 4 bases and J lost 5; bases outside the gene matches: 4. This CDR3 has 13 residues. In germline, CDR1 is SGHAT, CDR2 FQNNGV. This chain's CDR3 is CASSSGGRETQYF. The DNA for the CDR3 is TGTGCCAGCAGCTCAGGGGGTCGGGAGACCCAGTACTTC.

The chain has TRBV6-1 and TRBJ2-4, with a possible D match to TRBD1 (6 bases). With 6 bases removed from V and 5 bases from J, the gap between germline ends came to 8 bases. The length of the CDR3 is 12 residues. Germline loops: CDR1 MNHNS, CDR2 SASEGT. This CDR3 is CASRDSQNIQYF. DNA of the CDR3: TGTGCCAGCAGGGACAGCCAAAACATTCAGTACTTC.

The chain recombines TRBV5-6 with TRBJ2-2, with D hard to call. Trimming removed 5 bases from V and 6 bases from J, with 14 bases in between. The germline CDR1 and CDR2 sequences are SGHDT and YYEEEE. The CDR3 is 14 amino acids. The CDR3 DNA follows: TGTGCCAGCAGGGAGTGGCACCTGGCCGGGGAGCTGTTTTTT. It specifies CASREWHLAGELFF.

This clone was seen more than once but under ten times. The V gene is TRBV7-2, the J gene TRBJ2-7; TRBD2 aligns across 7 bases. Germline V gene data show CDR1 as SGHTA and CDR2 as FQGNSA. This CDR3 region has 13 residues. The V gene end was trimmed by 3 bases and the J gene end by 4 bases; junction bases not matched to a gene: 3. The CDR3 reads CASSLVREYEQYF. Written as DNA, the CDR3 is TGTGCCAGCAGCTTGGTGCGGGAGTACGAGCAGTACTTC.

This chain links TRBV13 with TRBJ2-7, with D possibly being TRBD1 (5 bases). The CDR3 spans 15 residues. Germline CDR1 PRHDT, CDR2 FYEKMQ (reference sequence). Trimming cost V 2 bases and J 4 bases, with 15 bases left between them. The CDR3 loop reads CASSLRARQQYEQYF. The CDR3 DNA sequence: TGTGCCAGCAGCTTAAGAGCGAGACAGCAGTACGAGCAGTACTTC. Full variable domain (outside the CDR3, taken from reference TRBV13 and TRBJ2-7): AAGVIQSPRHLIKEKRETATLKCYPIPRHDTVYWYQQGPGQDPQFLISFYEKMQSDKGSIPDRFSAQQFSDYHSELNMSSLELGDSALYFCASSLRARQQYEQYFGPGTRLTVT.

V and J are TRBV5-5 and TRBJ1-6, with D possibly being TRBD1 (5 bases). Germline V gene data show CDR1 as SGHKS and CDR2 as YYEKEE (reference sequence). V was trimmed by 5 bases and J by 10 bases, leaving 13 bases between them. The CDR3 spans 13 residues. This CDR3 reads CASSGDRESPLHF. CDR3 nucleotide sequence: TGTGCCAGCAGTGGGGACCGGGAGTCACCCCTCCACTTT.

This chain links TRBV5-1 with TRBJ1-1, with a weak D call TRBD1 (5 bases). Trimming took 2 bases from V and 1 from J, leaving 12 bases between them. The CDR3 is 15 amino acids. CDR1 and CDR2 (germline): SGHRS, YFSETQ. The CDR3 nucleotides are TGCGCCAGCAGCTTCTCATTGGGGGGGAACACTGAAGCTTTCTTT. Protein product: CASSFSLGGNTEAFF.